The next 30 T cell receptor beta chains were all read from a single sample in a study of blood T cell repertoires in COVID-19. Sequencing used immunoSEQ multiplex PCR; TCRdb keeps in-frame clones, though not all of them. The data hold some 250,000 clones, with around 88% observed a single time. What was sequenced was peripheral blood. The receptors here all came from a man in his thirties or forties with active or convalescent COVID-19.

The V call is TRBV18, the J call TRBJ1-3; 7 nucleotides match TRBD1. Trimming at V came to 0 bases and at J to 1 base, leaving 9 bases not matched to a gene. Germline CDR1 KGHSH, CDR2 LQKENI. This CDR3 contains 18 residues. The CDR3 region has the DNA TGTGCCAGCTCACCACCGGTTGGGACAGCTCAATCTGGAAACACCATATATTTT. It encodes CASSPPVGTAQSGNTIYF.

V gene TRBV27 combines with J gene TRBJ1-2, with TRBD1 identical over 9 bases. The germline V gene has CDR1 MNHEY and CDR2 SMNVEV (reference sequence). With V trimmed by 0 bases and J by 1 base, 9 bases remained unmatched. This CDR3 spans 18 amino acids. CDR3 bases: TGTGCCAGCAGTTTATCGGGGGGACAGGGCCCCGATAACTATGGCTACACCTTC. This translates into CASSLSGGQGPDNYGYTF.

V and J are TRBV5-5 and TRBJ2-1; D is perhaps TRBD2 (6 bases). The germline gives CDR1 SGHKS, CDR2 YYEKEE (reference sequence). Trimming took 4 bases from V and 5 from J, leaving 16 bases between them. This CDR3 spans 15 amino acids. The CDR3 nucleotides are TGTGCCAGCAGCCCAAAAAGAGCGGGTAACAATGAGCAGTTCTTC. Its translation: CASSPKRAGNNEQFF.

The rearrangement links TRBV24-1 to TRBJ1-5; D remains ambiguous. The length of the CDR3 is 14 residues. V was cut by 3 bases and J by 3 bases, with 8 bases left in between. The germline V gene encodes CDR1 KGHDR and CDR2 SFDVKD. This chain's CDR3 is CATSDGEANQPQHF. In DNA, the CDR3 is TGTGCCACCAGTGATGGTGAGGCCAATCAGCCCCAGCATTTT.

The chain is built from TRBV27 and TRBJ1-5, with 12 bases fitting TRBD1. Trimming took 3 bases from V and 7 from J; bases not matched to a gene: 4. The CDR3 covers 15 residues. Germline CDR1 MNHEY, CDR2 SMNVEV (reference sequence). CDR3 protein: CASSLGTGGWQPQHF. The CDR3 DNA reads as TGTGCCAGCAGTTTGGGGACAGGGGGCTGGCAGCCCCAGCATTTT.

The chain combines TRBV5-4 with TRBJ1-6; D is perhaps TRBD1 (5 bases). The length of the CDR3 is 15 residues. Germline V gives CDR1 SGHNT, CDR2 YYREEE (reference sequence). Deletions cut 0 bases from V and 10 bases from J, with 14 bases between. DNA for the CDR3: TGTGCCAGCAGCTTGGGCGGAGGGGCGTCATCACCCCTCCACTTT. It codes for CASSLGGGASSPLHF.

This clone was found once. This sequence joins TRBV5-4 and TRBJ1-6, with TRBD1 matching 10 bases. This CDR3 spans 14 amino acids. The V segment lost 4 bases and the J segment 9 bases; nucleotides outside the gene matches: 4. The germline gives CDR1 SGHNT, CDR2 YYREEE (reference sequence). The CDR3 sequence is CASSRGQGTSPLHF. The CDR3 bases are TGTGCCAGCAGCCGGGGACAGGGGACTTCACCCCTCCACTTT.

The CDR3 nucleotides read TGTGCCACCAGCAGAGAGGGGGAGGGTACCTCCTACGAGCAGTACTTC. This translates into CATSREGEGTSYEQYF. The gene calls are TRBV15 and TRBJ2-7, with 7 positions matching TRBD2. This CDR3 has 16 residues. V was pared by 0 bases and J by 0 bases, with 5 bases of the junction left unmatched. CDR1 and CDR2 (germline): LNHNV, YYDKDF (reference sequence).

The genes are TRBV19 and TRBJ2-1; 9 positions match TRBD2. The CDR3 loop spans 14 amino acids. CDR1 LNHDA and CDR2 SQIVND come from the germline V gene (reference sequence). With 5 bases clipped from V and 9 bases from J, the junction kept 8 bases outside the gene matches. The CDR3 DNA reads as TGTGCCAGTAGTCTTGGCGGGGGGGGCGGTGAGCAGTTCTTC. Amino acid sequence: CASSLGGGGGEQFF.

This rearrangement joins TRBV10-1 to TRBJ1-1, with 8 bases that match TRBD1. Germline V gene lookup returns CDR1 WNHNN and CDR2 SYGVQD (reference sequence). The length of the CDR3 is 17 residues. The ends lost 1 base at V and 0 bases at J; junction bases unmatched: 7. The CDR3: CASSELTGDPMNTEAFF. The CDR3 DNA follows: TGCGCCAGCAGTGAGTTGACAGGGGACCCCATGAACACTGAAGCTTTCTTT.

This rearrangement joins TRBV10-3 to TRBJ1-2; 11 bases are a match to TRBD1. With 2 bases clipped from V and 4 bases from J, the junction kept 3 bases outside the gene matches. The CDR3 length is 15 residues. Per the germline V gene, CDR1 is ENHRY and CDR2 is SYGVKD. The CDR3 is CAISERTGGGYGYTF. The CDR3, as DNA: TGTGCCATCAGTGAGAGGACAGGGGGCGGCTATGGCTACACCTTC.

This clone has only a few counts. The chain combines TRBV27 with TRBJ1-2; possibly TRBD1 for D (6 bases). Germline loops: CDR1 MNHEY, CDR2 SMNVEV (reference sequence). The CDR3 runs 15 residues. The germline V and J ends were trimmed by 6 bases and 3 bases, with 17 bases remaining between them. CDR3 coding DNA: TGTGCCAGCAGCCTTAGTGGACAGCTTCACTATGGCTACACCTTC. Translated, it gives CASSLSGQLHYGYTF.

The chain has TRBV9 and TRBJ1-1; no reliable D call. V lost 2 bases and J 2 bases, leaving 13 bases between the germline ends. The CDR3 has 15 residues. Per the germline V gene, CDR1 is SGDLS and CDR2 is YYNGEE. In nucleotides, the CDR3 is TGTGCCAGCAGCGTCCCCGAGGTGGGTAACACTGAAGCTTTCTTT. Its protein product is CASSVPEVGNTEAFF.

The rearrangement joins TRBV27 to TRBJ1-6; D perhaps matches TRBD1 (5 bases). V lost 6 bases and J lost 10, with 19 bases in between. This CDR3 region has 15 residues. CDR1 MNHEY and CDR2 SMNVEV come from the germline V gene (reference sequence). The CDR3 protein is CASRDKSKLGSPLHF. The CDR3 DNA reads TGTGCCAGCAGGGACAAAAGCAAACTGGGCTCACCCCTCCACTTT.

The V gene is TRBV19, the J gene TRBJ1-1; D is unresolved. CDR3 length: 14 amino acids. Germline lookup yields CDR1 LNHDA and CDR2 SQIVND (reference sequence). Trimming took off 5 bases at V and 0 bases at J, with 10 bases between the two ends. CDR3 nucleotide sequence: TGTGCCAGTAGTGAGGGTAACATGAACACTGAAGCTTTCTTT. This sequence encodes CASSEGNMNTEAFF.

This clone has a count of ten or more. CDR3 bases: TGCGCCAGCAGGTCGGTCGGGGGGCGCGGGGATACGCAGTATTTT. It is translated as CASRSVGGRGDTQYF. The chain carries TRBV4-1 and TRBJ2-3, with D possibly matching TRBD2 (7 bases). The CDR3 runs to 15 residues. The V gene lost 6 bases and the J gene lost 6 bases, with 19 bases spanning the gap. Germline CDR1 and CDR2: MGHRA and YSYEKL.

The chain combines TRBV28 with TRBJ1-5, with 10 bases lining up with TRBD1. The CDR3 runs to 14 residues. Germline CDR1 is MDHEN and CDR2 is SYDVKM. V was pared by 8 bases and J by 5 bases, with 6 bases of the junction left unmatched. This CDR3 is CASRRDRGYQPQHF. CDR3 nucleotide sequence: TGTGCCAGCCGGAGGGACAGGGGTTATCAGCCCCAGCATTTT.

This clone occurred a few times. The V call is TRBV9, the J call TRBJ1-2, with 8 bases lining up with TRBD1. CDR1 SGDLS and CDR2 YYNGEE come from the germline V gene. The V gene end was trimmed by 2 bases and the J gene end by 3 bases; junction bases not matched to a gene: 6. The CDR3 is made up of 15 amino acids. CDR3: CASSVDRGNDYGYTF. The CDR3, as DNA: TGTGCCAGCAGCGTTGACAGGGGAAACGACTATGGCTACACCTTC.

The rearrangement links TRBV4-3 to TRBJ1-2, with D possibly TRBD1 on 5 matching bases. There are 17 residues in the CDR3. Per germline, CDR1 LGHNA and CDR2 YSLEER. Deletions cut 0 bases from V and 8 bases from J, with 22 bases between. CDR3 sequence: CASSQDFPPGGLWGYTF. The CDR3 DNA reads as TGCGCCAGCAGCCAAGATTTCCCCCCCGGGGGACTCTGGGGCTACACCTTC.

This clone was detected only once. J is TRBJ2-3 and V is TRBV7-9, with D perhaps matching TRBD1 (5 bases). The length of the CDR3 is 16 residues. Trimming removed 0 bases at V and 2 bases at J, with 12 bases between. CDR1 and CDR2 from the germline V gene are SEHNR and FQNEAQ (reference sequence). The CDR3: CASSLAAGRNTDTQYF. The CDR3, as DNA: TGTGCCAGCAGCTTAGCGGCAGGGCGGAACACAGATACGCAGTATTTT.

The rearrangement links TRBV12-3 or TRBV12-4 to TRBJ1-1; D not resolved. CDR3 length: 12 residues. The CDR3 is CASLTKNTEAFF. Here the CDR3 DNA reads TGTGCAAGCCTGACAAAGAACACTGAAGCTTTCTTT.

The chain recombines TRBV5-4 with TRBJ1-2; D is undetermined. The germline V and J ends were trimmed by 3 bases and 9 bases, with 12 bases remaining between them. The CDR3 sequence is 12 residues long. Germline CDR1 SGHNT, CDR2 YYREEE (reference sequence). The CDR3 DNA is TGTGCCAGCAGCTACCAGGTCGAAAGCTACACCTTC. As protein: CASSYQVESYTF.

The chain links TRBV7-9 to TRBJ1-1; tentatively, D is TRBD1 (6 bases). V was trimmed by 3 bases and J by 4 bases, leaving 12 bases between them. The CDR3 covers 14 residues. Germline CDR1 is SEHNR and CDR2 is FQNEAQ (reference sequence). The DNA of the CDR3 is TGTGCCAGCAGCTTGGGGACACCCCCCACTGAAGCTTTCTTT. It is translated as CASSLGTPPTEAFF.

The chain recombines TRBV14 with TRBJ1-2; D is uncertain. The V end lost 0 bases, the J end lost 2 bases, and 4 bases lay between the germline ends. Germline V lookup: CDR1 SGHDN, CDR2 FVKESK. The CDR3 contains 13 residues. Here the CDR3 reads CASSQDPNYGYTF. CDR3 DNA sequence: TGTGCCAGCAGCCAAGACCCGAACTATGGCTACACCTTC. The whole variable domain, filled in from reference TRBV14 and TRBJ1-2, reads EAGVTQFPSHSVIEKGQTVTLRCDPISGHDNLYWYRRVMGKEIKFLLHFVKESKQDESGMPNNRFLAERTGGTYSTLKVQPAELEDSGVYFCASSQDPNYGYTFGSGTRLTVV.

The gene calls are TRBV10-3 and TRBJ2-5, with TRBD2 as a possible D gene (5 bases). Germline V gives CDR1 ENHRY, CDR2 SYGVKD. The CDR3 sequence is 12 residues long. Trimming took off 8 bases at V and 3 bases at J, with 10 bases between the two ends. This CDR3 is CAIGLAEETQYF. DNA for the CDR3: TGTGCCATCGGCCTAGCCGAAGAGACCCAGTACTTC.

The rearrangement uses TRBV4-2 and TRBJ1-2; no firm D call. The length of the CDR3 is 14 residues. Deletions cut 3 bases from V and 3 bases from J, with 11 bases between. Germline CDR1 LGHNA, CDR2 YNFKEQ. The CDR3 spells CASSHNEGHYGYTF. As DNA, the CDR3 is TGTGCCAGCAGCCATAACGAGGGCCACTATGGCTACACCTTC.

V usage is TRBV6-1 and J usage is TRBJ2-7, with 11 bases that match TRBD1. The CDR3 runs 14 residues. The J segment lost 2 bases and the V segment lost 3 bases, leaving 0 bases of the junction unmatched. The germline V gene encodes CDR1 MNHNS and CDR2 SASEGT. The CDR3 is CASSEGQGAYEQYF. DNA of the CDR3: TGTGCCAGCAGTGAGGGACAGGGGGCCTACGAGCAGTACTTC.

The rearrangement joins TRBV10-2 to TRBJ2-7; D is perhaps TRBD1 (5 bases). The CDR3 covers 12 residues. CDR1 WSHSY and CDR2 SAAADI come from the germline V gene. Trimming shortened V by 7 bases and J by 5 bases, and 12 bases separated the two germline ends. CDR3 region: CASTQGRDEQYF. The CDR3 nucleotides read TGCGCCAGCACCCAGGGTCGGGACGAGCAGTACTTC.

This chain uses TRBV4-3 with TRBJ2-7, with 12 positions matching TRBD2. The CDR3 runs 15 residues. The trim removed 3 bases at V and 4 bases at J, leaving 4 bases unmatched. Germline values: CDR1 LGHNA, CDR2 YSLEER. The chain's CDR3 is CASSHRLAGEYEQYF. The CDR3, as DNA: TGCGCCAGCAGCCATCGACTAGCGGGAGAATACGAGCAGTACTTC.

The V and J genes are TRBV4-1 and TRBJ1-1; D possibly corresponds to TRBD1 (5 bases). CDR1 and CDR2 (germline): MGHRA, YSYEKL. V was clipped by 2 bases and J by 1 base, with 20 bases between them. This CDR3 is built from 18 residues. The CDR3 DNA is TGCGCCAGCAGCCAACAAGACAGTTTTTATGAGTCGAACACTGAAGCTTTCTTT. This encodes CASSQQDSFYESNTEAFF.